Shown below are 25 T cell receptor beta chains from a single sample sequenced in a study of T cell responses to AZD1222 COVID-19 vaccine. Repertoires were generated with immunoSEQ multiplex PCR, while TCRdb's copy carries only in-frame clones and drops some. The profile covers about 99,000 clones, with around 90% appearing a single time and roughly 13% taken by the ten largest. Material: peripheral blood, obtained on day 0 of AZD1222 vaccination. These receptors originate from an adult in good health.

The chain links TRBV5-1 to TRBJ2-7, with a tentative D call TRBD1 (6 bases). Trimming shortened V by 0 bases and J by 3 bases, and 13 bases separated the two germline ends. Per germline, CDR1 SGHRS and CDR2 YFSETQ. The CDR3 has 15 residues. The CDR3 sequence: CASSLAGTSVYEQYF. The CDR3 DNA reads as TGCGCCAGCAGCTTGGCCGGGACATCGGTCTACGAGCAGTACTTC.

V gene TRBV6-2 or TRBV6-3 combines with J gene TRBJ1-5; TRBD1 aligns across 7 bases. CDR3 length: 15 residues. V was pared by 5 bases and J by 5 bases, with 9 bases of the junction left unmatched. Germline values: CDR1 MNHEY, CDR2 SVGEGT. CDR3 sequence reads: CASSRNTGDYQPQHF. The CDR3 nucleotides read TGTGCCAGCAGTCGGAATACAGGGGATTATCAGCCCCAGCATTTT.

The chain has TRBV5-1 and TRBJ2-3; unclear D gene. The V end lost 4 bases, the J end lost 4 bases, and 13 bases lay between the germline ends. The germline V gene encodes CDR1 SGHRS and CDR2 YFSETQ. This CDR3 is 14 amino acids long. CDR3 region: CASSPPPSSDTQYF. As DNA, the CDR3 is TGCGCCAGCAGCCCGCCCCCTAGTTCAGATACGCAGTATTTT.

The chain combines TRBV27 with TRBJ2-2, with 11 bases lining up with TRBD2. This CDR3 comprises 17 residues. Germline trimming cut 7 bases from V and 5 bases from J; bases unmatched to any gene: 12. Germline lookup yields CDR1 MNHEY and CDR2 SMNVEV (reference sequence). This CDR3 is CASNKQLAGVYTGELFF. The CDR3 nucleotides read TGTGCCAGCAATAAGCAACTAGCGGGAGTTTATACCGGGGAGCTGTTTTTT.

This chain uses TRBV7-9 with TRBJ2-3; the D gene is possibly TRBD1 (6 bases). Trimming removed 5 bases at V and 0 bases at J, with 15 bases between. CDR1 and CDR2 from the germline V gene are SEHNR and FQNEAQ (reference sequence). There are 16 residues in the CDR3. Here the CDR3 reads CASSPRGTGSTDTQYF. CDR3 DNA sequence: TGTGCCAGCAGCCCGAGGGGGACGGGTAGCACAGATACGCAGTATTTT. The full variable domain, in which reference TRBV7-9 and TRBJ2-3 provide the parts outside the CDR3, is DTGVSQNPRHKITKRGQNVTFRCDPISEHNRLYWYRQTLGQGPEFLTYFQNEAQLEKSRLLSDRFSAERPKGSFSTLEIQRTEQGDSAMYLCASSPRGTGSTDTQYFGPGTRLTVL.

The chain uses TRBV30 and TRBJ1-3; maybe TRBD1 (6 bases). In germline, CDR1 is GTSNPN, CDR2 SVGIG (reference sequence). The V end lost 0 bases, the J end lost 3 bases, and 15 bases lay between the germline ends. The CDR3 is 16 residues long. CDR3 DNA: TGTGCCTGGAGTGTATCAGGTTCAGGGGATGGAAACACCATATATTTT. Translation: CAWSVSGSGDGNTIYF.

The V call is TRBV7-8, the J call TRBJ1-1; TRBD1 might be the D (6 bases). Trimming removed 1 base at V and 7 bases at J, with 13 bases between. The CDR3 sequence is 14 residues long. Germline CDR1 and CDR2: SGHVS and FQNEAQ. CDR3 nucleotides: TGTGCCAGCAGCTTAGAAGGGGGTGTGGATGAAGCTTTCTTT. It translates to CASSLEGGVDEAFF.

The chain has TRBV10-3 and TRBJ2-1, with D possibly being TRBD2 (6 bases). Germline values: CDR1 ENHRY, CDR2 SYGVKD. Between the trimmed V and J ends, which lost 4 bases and 5 bases, there was a span of 12 bases. This CDR3 has 14 amino acids. CDR3 region: CAISVAGRHNEQFF. The CDR3 nucleotides read TGTGCCATCAGTGTCGCGGGAAGGCACAATGAGCAGTTCTTC.

This clone was detected a few times. The rearrangement links TRBV12-3 or TRBV12-4 to TRBJ2-7; D uncertain. Trimming removed 5 bases at V and 3 bases at J, with 8 bases between. This CDR3 spans 12 amino acids. The CDR3 DNA sequence: TGTGCCAGCAGTCCAGCCCTCTACGAGCAGTACTTC. Translation gives CASSPALYEQYF.

V gene TRBV5-1 combines with J gene TRBJ1-1; 7 bases align to TRBD1. Germline assignment: CDR1 SGHRS and CDR2 YFSETQ. V lost 4 bases and J lost 4; bases outside the gene matches: 10. There are 15 residues in the CDR3. CDR3 nucleotide sequence: TGCGCCAGCAGCCCGGACAGGAGGGTACCCACTGAAGCTTTCTTT. Its translation: CASSPDRRVPTEAFF. The full variable domain, with the rest looked up from reference TRBV5-1 and TRBJ1-1, is KAGVTQTPRYLIKTRGQQVTLSCSPISGHRSVSWYQQTPGQGLQFLFEYFSETQRNKGNFPGRFSGRQFSNSRSEMNVSTLELGDSALYLCASSPDRRVPTEAFFGQGTRLTVV.

The table lists this clone with a count of one. The genes are TRBV6-5 and TRBJ2-7, with D perhaps being TRBD1 or TRBD2 (6 bases each). Trimming cost V 2 bases and J 1 base, with 12 bases left between them. The germline V gene encodes CDR1 MNHEY and CDR2 SVGAGI. This CDR3 is 15 amino acids long. The CDR3 nucleotides read TGTGCCAGCAGTTACGATGGGGGGCGATCCTACGAGCAGTACTTC. This gives the protein CASSYDGGRSYEQYF.

The rearrangement joins TRBV29-1 to TRBJ1-5; TRBD1 matches 7 bases. CDR1 is SQVTM and CDR2 is ANQGSEA in the germline V gene. CDR3 length: 12 residues. V lost 5 bases, J lost 4 bases, and 2 bases stayed unmatched. The CDR3 is CSVWDSNQPQHF. CDR3 DNA: TGCAGCGTTTGGGACAGTAATCAGCCCCAGCATTTT.

The rearrangement links TRBV6-5 to TRBJ2-6; D is ambiguous. CDR1 is MNHEY, CDR2 SVGAGI, per germline. CDR3 length: 15 amino acids. V gave up 2 bases and J gave up 0 bases, with 5 bases separating them. CDR3 DNA sequence: TGTGCCAGCAGTTACGGATTCTCTGGGGCCAACGTCCTGACTTTC. Translated, it gives CASSYGFSGANVLTF.

The gene calls are TRBV4-2 and TRBJ2-3; D not resolved. The CDR3 extends over 20 amino acids. V lost 0 bases, J lost 0 bases, and 22 bases lay in between. Germline V CDR1 and CDR2: LGHNA, YNFKEQ. CDR3 sequence reads: CASSQDNGRYALSSTDTQYF. Here the CDR3 DNA reads TGTGCCAGCAGCCAAGATAACGGCAGATACGCCCTAAGCAGCACAGATACGCAGTATTTT.

The rearrangement joins TRBV30 to TRBJ2-3; 11 bases are shared with TRBD2. The CDR3 has 18 residues. The germline V gene has CDR1 GTSNPN and CDR2 SVGIG (reference sequence). V dropped 8 bases and J dropped 6; count of bases not matched to a gene: 22. The CDR3 here is CAKRRWLAGGPVRDTQYF. CDR3 DNA: TGTGCCAAACGGAGGTGGCTAGCGGGGGGCCCGGTGAGGGATACGCAGTATTTT.

The V gene is TRBV2, the J gene TRBJ1-4; a possible D gene is TRBD1 (5 bases). CDR1 is SNHLY and CDR2 is FYNNEI in the germline V gene. The CDR3 is made up of 13 amino acids. The V and J ends lost 6 bases and 3 bases respectively, with 8 bases between them. The CDR3 reads CASSRGPNEKLFF. CDR3 nucleotides: TGTGCCAGCAGCCGGGGCCCTAATGAAAAACTGTTTTTT.

The chain uses TRBV5-5 and TRBJ2-1; 7 nucleotides match TRBD1. Germline assignment: CDR1 SGHKS and CDR2 YYEKEE (reference sequence). The ends lost 0 bases at V and 4 bases at J; junction bases unmatched: 7. The CDR3 covers 16 residues. In nucleotides, the CDR3 is TGTGCCAGCAGCTTGGACCGGACAGGCCAGTACAATGAGCAGTTCTTC. Encoded protein: CASSLDRTGQYNEQFF.

The chain joins TRBV9 to TRBJ1-1; D may be TRBD1 (6 bases). This CDR3 comprises 14 residues. CDR1 SGDLS and CDR2 YYNGEE come from the germline V gene. V shed 4 bases and J shed 1 base, with 11 bases lying between them. CDR3 protein: CASSIRTENTEAFF. For the CDR3, the DNA is TGTGCCAGCAGCATCCGGACAGAGAACACTGAAGCTTTCTTT.

The V call is TRBV28, the J call TRBJ1-6; 10 nucleotides match TRBD1. CDR3 length: 14 residues. Germline V gives CDR1 MDHEN, CDR2 SYDVKM. Losses at the gene ends were 7 bases for V and 10 bases for J; bases not matched to a gene: 7. The CDR3 coding sequence is TGTGCCAGCAATGTGGGGACAGGGGAGTCACCCCTCCACTTT. Translation gives CASNVGTGESPLHF.

V gene TRBV4-1 combines with J gene TRBJ2-5, with unresolved D. CDR3 size: 15 residues. Per the germline V gene, CDR1 is MGHRA and CDR2 is YSYEKL. Trimming removed 0 bases at V and 1 base at J, with 9 bases between. The chain's CDR3 is CASSQDVGFQETQYF. The DNA for the CDR3 is TGCGCCAGCAGCCAAGATGTGGGCTTCCAAGAGACCCAGTACTTC.

This rearrangement joins TRBV12-3 or TRBV12-4 to TRBJ2-7; D unclear. The CDR3 has 12 amino acids. V lost 7 bases to trimming and J lost 5 bases, with 12 bases between them. CDR3 in DNA: TGTGCCAGCACCTCCCCAGAGCACGAGCAGTACTTC. Amino acids: CASTSPEHEQYF.

V gene TRBV7-2 combines with J gene TRBJ1-4; 11 positions agree with TRBD1. This CDR3 comprises 15 residues. Trimming took 3 bases from V and 7 from J; bases not matched to a gene: 4. Germline values: CDR1 SGHTA, CDR2 FQGNSA. The CDR3 DNA reads as TGTGCCAGCAGCTTCACCGGGACAGGGGGTGAAAAACTGTTTTTT. Protein product: CASSFTGTGGEKLFF.

The rearrangement uses TRBV28 and TRBJ2-6; TRBD1 is a possible D gene (6 bases). Germline assignment: CDR1 MDHEN and CDR2 SYDVKM. This CDR3 has 15 residues. Trimming cost V 6 bases and J 4 bases, with 13 bases left between them. CDR3 loop: CASSSQGTGANVLTF. CDR3 nucleotide sequence: TGTGCCAGCAGCTCGCAGGGGACAGGGGCCAACGTCCTGACTTTC.

The chain links TRBV14 to TRBJ2-3, with D possibly being TRBD1 or TRBD2 (5 bases each). The CDR3 loop spans 17 amino acids. Germline V gene data show CDR1 as SGHDN and CDR2 as FVKESK. The V and J ends lost 4 bases and 0 bases respectively, with 17 bases between them. CDR3 in DNA: TGTGCCAGCAGCCCGTCCCGGGACGGGGTTAGCACAGATACGCAGTATTTT. This codes for CASSPSRDGVSTDTQYF.

The rearrangement links TRBV6-5 to TRBJ2-1; D is unclear. The length of the CDR3 is 15 residues. With 10 bases removed from V and 6 bases from J, the gap between germline ends came to 22 bases. Germline V CDR1 and CDR2: MNHEY, SVGAGI. This chain's CDR3 is CAISPVFTVTNEQFF. The CDR3 nucleotides are TGTGCCATAAGCCCGGTTTTTACGGTAACCAATGAGCAGTTCTTC.